This T cell receptor beta chain was found in a study of CD8+CD57+ T cells in acquired aplastic anemia. Overall study: The average for DNA from sorted CD4+ and CD8+ cells was 3 to 3.5 ug.

Genomic DNA templated the TCR beta VDJ and CDR3 profiling. TCRdb reprocessed the reads with MiXCR, giving one entry per CDR3 protein. The sample has some 220,000 distinct CDR3 sequences, roughly 35% seen once. In regard to this clonotype: Its target is not known.

The CDR3 length is 17 residues. The V end lost 1 base, the J end lost 4 bases, and 22 bases lay between the germline ends. The germline gives CDR1 DFQATT, CDR2 SNEGSKA (reference sequence). The study's findings and limits: Found in both controls and patients were some 30 CD8+ CDR3 sequences.

The clonotype comes from a human donor in good health, serving as a control. Sequencing used sorted CD4+, CD8+, or CD8+CD57+ T cells (not recorded which) from PBMCs. This chain links TRBV20-1 with TRBJ2-5; D uncertain. The CDR3 DNA reads as TGCAGTGCTAGAGGGAATACCAAGTCAAAGAAGGGAGAGACCCAGTACTTC. It yields the protein CSARGNTKSKKGETQYF.